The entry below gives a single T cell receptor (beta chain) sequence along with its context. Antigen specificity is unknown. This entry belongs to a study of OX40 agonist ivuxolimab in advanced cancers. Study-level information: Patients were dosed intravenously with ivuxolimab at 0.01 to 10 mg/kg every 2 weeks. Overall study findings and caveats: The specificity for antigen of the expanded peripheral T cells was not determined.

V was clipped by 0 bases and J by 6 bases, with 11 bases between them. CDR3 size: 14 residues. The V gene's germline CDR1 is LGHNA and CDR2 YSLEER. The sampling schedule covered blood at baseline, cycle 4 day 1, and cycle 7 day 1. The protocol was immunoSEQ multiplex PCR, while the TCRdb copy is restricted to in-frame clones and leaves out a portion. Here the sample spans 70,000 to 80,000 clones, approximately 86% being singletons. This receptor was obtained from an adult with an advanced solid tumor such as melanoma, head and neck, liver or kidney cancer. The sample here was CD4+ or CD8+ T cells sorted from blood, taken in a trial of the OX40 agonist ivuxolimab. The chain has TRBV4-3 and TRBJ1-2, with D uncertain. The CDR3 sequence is CASSQDLNGNGYTF. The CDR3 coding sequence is TGCGCCAGCAGCCAAGATCTGAACGGGAATGGCTACACCTTC.